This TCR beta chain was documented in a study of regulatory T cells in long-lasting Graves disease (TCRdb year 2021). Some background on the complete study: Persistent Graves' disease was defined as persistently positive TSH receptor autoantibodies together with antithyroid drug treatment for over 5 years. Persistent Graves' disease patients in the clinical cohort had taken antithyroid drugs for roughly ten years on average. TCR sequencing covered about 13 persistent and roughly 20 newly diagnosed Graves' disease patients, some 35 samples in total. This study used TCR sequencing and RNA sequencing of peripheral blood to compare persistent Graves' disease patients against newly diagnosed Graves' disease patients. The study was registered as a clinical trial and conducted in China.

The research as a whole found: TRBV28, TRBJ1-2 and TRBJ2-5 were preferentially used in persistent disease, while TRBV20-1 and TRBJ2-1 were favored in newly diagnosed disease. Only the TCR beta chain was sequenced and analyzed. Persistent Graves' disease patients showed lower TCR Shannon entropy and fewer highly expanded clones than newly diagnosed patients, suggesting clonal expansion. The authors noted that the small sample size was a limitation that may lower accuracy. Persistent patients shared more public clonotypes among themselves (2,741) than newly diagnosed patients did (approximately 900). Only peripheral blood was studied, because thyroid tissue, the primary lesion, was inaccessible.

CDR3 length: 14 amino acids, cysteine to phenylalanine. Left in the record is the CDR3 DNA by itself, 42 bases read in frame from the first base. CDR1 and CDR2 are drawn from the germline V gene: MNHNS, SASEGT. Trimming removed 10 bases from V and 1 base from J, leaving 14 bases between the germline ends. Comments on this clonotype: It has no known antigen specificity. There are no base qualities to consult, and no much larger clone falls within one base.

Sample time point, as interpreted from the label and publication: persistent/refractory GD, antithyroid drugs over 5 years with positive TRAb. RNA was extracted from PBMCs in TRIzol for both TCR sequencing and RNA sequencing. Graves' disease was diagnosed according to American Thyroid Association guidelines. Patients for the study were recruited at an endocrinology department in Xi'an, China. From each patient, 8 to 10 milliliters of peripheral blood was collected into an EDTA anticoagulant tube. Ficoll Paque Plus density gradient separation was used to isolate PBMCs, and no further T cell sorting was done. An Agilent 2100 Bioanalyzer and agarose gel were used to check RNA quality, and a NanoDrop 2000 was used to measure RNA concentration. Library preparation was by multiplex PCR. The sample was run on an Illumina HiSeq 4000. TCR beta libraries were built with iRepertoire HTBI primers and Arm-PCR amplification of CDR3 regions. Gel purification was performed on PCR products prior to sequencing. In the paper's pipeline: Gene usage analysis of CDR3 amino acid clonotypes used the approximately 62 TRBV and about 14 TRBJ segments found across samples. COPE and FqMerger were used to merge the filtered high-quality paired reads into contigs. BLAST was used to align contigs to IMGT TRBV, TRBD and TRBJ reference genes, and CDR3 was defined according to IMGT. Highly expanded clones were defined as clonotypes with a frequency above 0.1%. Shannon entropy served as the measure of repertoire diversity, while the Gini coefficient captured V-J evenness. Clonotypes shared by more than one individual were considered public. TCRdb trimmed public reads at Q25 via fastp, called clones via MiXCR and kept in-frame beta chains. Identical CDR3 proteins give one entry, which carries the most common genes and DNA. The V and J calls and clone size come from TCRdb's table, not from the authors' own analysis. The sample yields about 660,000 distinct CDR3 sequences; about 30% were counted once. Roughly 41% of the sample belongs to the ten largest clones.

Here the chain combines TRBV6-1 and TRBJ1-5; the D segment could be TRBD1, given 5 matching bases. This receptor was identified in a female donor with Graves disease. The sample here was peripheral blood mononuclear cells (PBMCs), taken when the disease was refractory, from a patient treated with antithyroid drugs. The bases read TGTGCCACCCGTTTCCGGGACAGCAATCAGCCCCAGCATTTT. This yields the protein CATRFRDSNQPQHF.